One and the same sample provided the 7 T cell receptor beta chains below, sequenced in a study of metastatic and nonmetastatic thyroid tumors. TCRdb reprocessed the PCR reads using MiXCR. The profile covers some 14,000 clones, with approximately 12% appearing a single time and more than 12% taken by the ten largest. Nobody among the patients had been given any treatment before thyroid surgery. Sequencing was carried out using blood. All receptors come from a female donor with papillary thyroid cancer or a benign thyroid nodule (not recorded which). Some clones in this sample may be carry-over from other donors' samples.

V and J are TRBV12-3 or TRBV12-4 and TRBJ1-1, with 7 bases fitting TRBD1. With V trimmed by 6 bases and J by 4 bases, 5 bases remained unmatched. The CDR3 is 13 residues long. CDR3 DNA sequence: TGTGCCAGCAGAGAGGGGGCCGCCACTGAAGCTTTCTTT. Protein sequence: CASREGAATEAFF.

This clone was recorded only once. V usage is TRBV5-1 and J usage is TRBJ2-2; D is unclear. V lost 4 bases and J lost 4, with 8 bases in between. The CDR3 runs 13 residues. Germline V gene sequence: CDR1 SGHRS, CDR2 YFSETQ. The CDR3 protein is CASSVSVTGELFF. CDR3 DNA sequence: TGCGCCAGCAGCGTGTCCGTCACCGGGGAGCTGTTTTTT.

This clone occurred many times. The chain has TRBV3-1 and TRBJ2-7; 9 bases map to TRBD2. With V trimmed by 0 bases and J by 3 bases, 12 bases remained unmatched. Germline values: CDR1 LGHDT, CDR2 YNNKEL (reference sequence). The CDR3 is 18 residues long. In DNA form, the CDR3 reads TGTGCCAGCAGCCAAGATAGGGGGATAGCGGGGGCGGTCTACGAGCAGTACTTC. It specifies CASSQDRGIAGAVYEQYF.

This clone was seen ten or more times. V is TRBV9 and J is TRBJ1-1; a possible D gene is TRBD1 (6 bases). With 2 bases removed from V and 5 bases from J, the gap between germline ends came to 16 bases. Germline values: CDR1 SGDLS, CDR2 YYNGEE. CDR3 length: 15 residues. Here the CDR3 DNA reads TGTGCCAGCAGCGTCTACAACAGGGAATTGACTGAAGCTTTCTTT. This sequence encodes CASSVYNRELTEAFF.

This chain uses TRBV5-1 with TRBJ1-2, with D unresolved. The germline V gene has CDR1 SGHRS and CDR2 YFSETQ. V was cut by 3 bases and J by 6 bases, with 15 bases left in between. The length of the CDR3 is 14 residues. In DNA form, the CDR3 reads TGCGCCAGCAGCTCCTATACCCGAAGCCATGGCTACACCTTC. It specifies CASSSYTRSHGYTF. Combining the CDR3 with reference TRBV5-1 and TRBJ1-2 gives the whole variable domain KAGVTQTPRYLIKTRGQQVTLSCSPISGHRSVSWYQQTPGQGLQFLFEYFSETQRNKGNFPGRFSGRQFSNSRSEMNVSTLELGDSALYLCASSSYTRSHGYTFGSGTRLTVV.

This clone showed up many times. The CDR3 coding sequence is TGTGCCAGCAGTTACTCCGGATTCATGAACACTGAAGCTTTCTTT. Translated: CASSYSGFMNTEAFF. The genes are TRBV6-6 and TRBJ1-1; D gene uncertain. Looked up from germline, CDR1 is MNHNY and CDR2 is SVGAGI (reference sequence). V was trimmed by 0 bases and J by 0 bases, leaving 8 bases between them. CDR3 length: 15 amino acids.

The sample holds many counts of this clone. The J gene is TRBJ1-5, the V gene TRBV2, with a weak D call TRBD1 (5 bases). V lost 5 bases and J lost 6, with 14 bases in between. Germline assignment: CDR1 SNHLY and CDR2 FYNNEI. The CDR3 has 14 residues. The CDR3 region has the DNA TGTGCCAGCAGTCCTGGGACCAAGGGTCAGCCCCAGCATTTT. Translation: CASSPGTKGQPQHF.